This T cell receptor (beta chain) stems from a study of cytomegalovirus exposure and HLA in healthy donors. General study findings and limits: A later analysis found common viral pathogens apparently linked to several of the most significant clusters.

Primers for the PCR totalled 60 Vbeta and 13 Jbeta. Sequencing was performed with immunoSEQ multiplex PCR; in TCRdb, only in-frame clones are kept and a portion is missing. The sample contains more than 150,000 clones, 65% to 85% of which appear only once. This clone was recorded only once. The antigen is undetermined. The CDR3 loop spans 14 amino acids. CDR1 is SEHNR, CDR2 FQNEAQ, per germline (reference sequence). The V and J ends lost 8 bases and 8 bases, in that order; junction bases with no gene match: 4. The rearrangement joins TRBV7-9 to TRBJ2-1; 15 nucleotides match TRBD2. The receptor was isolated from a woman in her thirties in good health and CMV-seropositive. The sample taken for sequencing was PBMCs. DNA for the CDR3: TGTGCCAGCGAGAGGACTAGCGGGAGGGATGAGCAGTTCTTC. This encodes CASERTSGRDEQFF.